This TCR beta chain comes out of a study of cytomegalovirus exposure and HLA in healthy donors. This clone was recorded once. Antigen: not known. Per germline, CDR1 SQVTM and CDR2 ANQGSEA. J was trimmed by 5 bases and V by 5 bases; bases with no gene match: 5. This CDR3 has 13 residues. Use of 60 Vbeta and 13 Jbeta primers characterized the PCR. Libraries were prepared by immunoSEQ multiplex PCR; TCRdb keeps only in-frame clonotypes and omits some of them. The sample lists about 160,000 clones, about 81% seen once, with around 1.5% in the top ten. Study-level findings and limits: V- and J-gene trimming of TCR beta was linked (in a later analysis) to a missense DCLRE1C variant. A later analysis revealed that TCR association rates differed between HLA loci, peaking at DRB1 and bottoming out at HLA-C.

Sample: PBMCs. The chain has TRBV29-1 and TRBJ2-1, with TRBD1 matching 8 bases. The sequence was collected from a girl under 18 in good health and CMV-seropositive. In DNA form, the CDR3 reads TGCAGCGTTCAAGCGACAGGGGACAATGAGCAGTTCTTC. Its protein is CSVQATGDNEQFF.